A single sample gave rise to the 10 T cell receptor beta chains below, sequenced in a study of blood T cell repertoires in COVID-19. TCRdb keeps only in-frame clones here, not all; method: immunoSEQ multiplex PCR. The sample consists of over 100,000 clones, more than 65% of them appearing once. Sequenced sample: peripheral blood. The receptors originated from a woman older than 75 with active or convalescent COVID-19.

The V and J genes are TRBV2 and TRBJ1-6, with TRBD1 matching 7 bases. CDR1 SNHLY and CDR2 FYNNEI come from the germline V gene. V trimming: 6 bases; J trimming: 7 bases; junction bases outside the gene matches: 6. This CDR3 region has 14 residues. CDR3 sequence reads: CASRVGQANSPLHF. CDR3 bases: TGTGCCAGCAGGGTTGGACAGGCAAATTCACCCCTCCACTTT. Filled out from reference TRBV2 and TRBJ1-6, the complete variable domain reads EPEVTQTPSHQVTQMGQEVILRCVPISNHLYFYWYRQILGQKVEFLVSFYNNEISEKSEIFDDQFSVERPDGSNFTLKIRSTKLEDSAMYFCASRVGQANSPLHFGNGTRLTVT.

This rearrangement joins TRBV2 to TRBJ2-5; 12 bases are shared with TRBD1. After removal of 5 bases from V and 5 bases from J, the junction contained 6 bases not matched to a gene. CDR1 SNHLY and CDR2 FYNNEI come from the germline V gene. The CDR3 is made up of 15 amino acids. This chain's CDR3 is CASSSGTGGGETQYF. The CDR3 region has the DNA TGTGCCAGCAGTTCCGGGACAGGGGGCGGGGAGACCCAGTACTTC.

The chain recombines TRBV19 with TRBJ2-5; TRBD2 matches at 8 bases. CDR3 size: 15 residues. The ends lost 3 bases at V and 9 bases at J; junction bases unmatched: 12. Looked up from germline, CDR1 is LNHDA and CDR2 is SQIVND (reference sequence). The CDR3: CASSIGTRGGVAQYF. The CDR3 region has the DNA TGTGCCAGTAGTATTGGGACTAGAGGCGGGGTGGCCCAGTACTTC.

The chain carries TRBV10-3 and TRBJ2-3; 10 positions agree with TRBD2. V lost 8 bases and J lost 3; bases outside the gene matches: 2. Germline V gene data show CDR1 as ENHRY and CDR2 as SYGVKD. This CDR3 spans 13 amino acids. The CDR3 spells CAISSGRTDTQYF. DNA of the CDR3: TGTGCCATCTCTAGCGGGAGAACAGATACGCAGTATTTT.

The chain recombines TRBV10-1 with TRBJ2-1; D remains unclear. The V end was cut by 5 bases, the J end by 3 bases, with 8 bases between. The germline gives CDR1 WNHNN, CDR2 SYGVQD (reference sequence). The CDR3 is 13 residues long. CDR3 sequence: CASSSRNYNEQFF. The DNA for the CDR3 is TGCGCCAGCAGTTCTAGGAACTACAATGAGCAGTTCTTC.

The genes are TRBV28 and TRBJ1-2; D is possibly TRBD1 (5 bases). Germline CDR1 MDHEN, CDR2 SYDVKM. The CDR3 spans 12 residues. Trimming shortened V by 5 bases and J by 5 bases, and 9 bases separated the two germline ends. The CDR3 region is CASSQPGYGYTF. The DNA of the CDR3 is TGTGCCAGCAGTCAGCCAGGGTATGGCTACACCTTC.

This rearrangement joins TRBV11-3 to TRBJ2-1; 7 nucleotides match TRBD2. The CDR3 contains 16 residues. The V segment lost 2 bases and the J segment 5 bases; nucleotides outside the gene matches: 9. Germline values: CDR1 SGHNT, CDR2 YENEEA. DNA of the CDR3: TGTGCCAGCAGCTTACGCTGGCGGGAGCCCGACAATGAGCAGTTCTTC. Residues: CASSLRWREPDNEQFF.

The V call is TRBV6-6, the J call TRBJ2-7; tentatively, D is TRBD1 (5 bases). The ends were cut back, 2 bases at V and 7 bases at J, with 12 bases in the middle. This CDR3 spans 13 amino acids. CDR1 and CDR2 (germline): MNHNY, SVGAGI (reference sequence). The CDR3 region is CASSYRGEGEQYF. CDR3 DNA: TGTGCCAGCAGTTACAGGGGCGAAGGAGAGCAGTACTTC.

The chain links TRBV7-3 to TRBJ2-5; a possible D gene is TRBD1 (5 bases). The CDR3 covers 16 residues. V shed 2 bases and J shed 5 bases, with 18 bases lying between them. Germline V gene lookup returns CDR1 SGHTA and CDR2 FQGTGA. CDR3 in amino acids: CASSLVGRTLGETQYF. The CDR3 region has the DNA TGTGCCAGCAGCTTAGTAGGGCGGACACTGGGGGAGACCCAGTACTTC.

The chain combines TRBV6-5 with TRBJ2-4; weak D call: TRBD1 (6 bases). Deletions cut 5 bases from V and 1 base from J, with 12 bases between. The CDR3 is 15 residues long. CDR1 and CDR2 from the germline V gene are MNHEY and SVGAGI. CDR3 in DNA: TGTGCCAGCAGTACCGTTCAGGGGGCCAAAAACATTCAGTACTTC. It encodes CASSTVQGAKNIQYF.